This T cell receptor (beta chain) was recovered during a study of OX40 agonist ivuxolimab in advanced cancers. TCRdb's copy holds only in-frame clones and misses some; the assay was immunoSEQ multiplex PCR. The data show under 80,000 clones, with roughly 90% seen just once and less than 0.8% held by the top ten. General study findings and limits: Clonal expansion was seen in CD4+ and CD8+ blood T cells by week 6 at 0.1 to 3.0 mg/kg. CD8+ T cells showed, on average, more clonal expansion than CD4+ cells.

This clone was seen once. Its antigen is as yet unknown. V lost 3 bases to trimming and J lost 2 bases, with 11 bases between them. Germline V gives CDR1 LNHDA, CDR2 SQIVND (reference sequence). The CDR3 runs 15 residues. The origin of this receptor is an adult with an advanced solid tumor such as melanoma, head and neck, liver or kidney cancer. The chain employs TRBV19 and TRBJ1-5; TRBD1 might be the D (5 bases). Sample: CD4+ or CD8+ T cells sorted from blood, taken in a trial of the OX40 agonist ivuxolimab. CDR3: CASSILGVGNQPQHF. The CDR3 bases are TGTGCCAGTAGTATTCTGGGGGTCGGCAATCAGCCCCAGCATTTT.